Below are 11 T cell receptor beta chains sequenced from a single sample in a study of shared clonotypes between healthy human individuals. Naive CD8 cells lacked CD45RO, underwent positive selection for CCR7 and left out terminally differentiated effector memory CD45RA+ cells. Libraries were prepared by immunoSEQ multiplex PCR; TCRdb keeps only in-frame clonotypes and omits some of them. In the table there are about 1,900,000 clones, less than 95% of which are singletons. Material for sequencing was naive CD8+ T cells sorted from blood. Every receptor here comes from a man between 18 and 29 years old in good health.

The chain recombines TRBV7-6 with TRBJ2-3; TRBD2 aligns across 10 bases. The J segment lost 2 bases and the V segment lost 4 bases, leaving 6 bases of the junction unmatched. CDR1 is SGHVS and CDR2 is FNYEAQ in the germline V gene. The CDR3 covers 16 residues. The CDR3 DNA follows: TGTGCCAGCAGCTCCGAAGCGGGAGGGCACACAGATACGCAGTATTTT. This encodes CASSSEAGGHTDTQYF.

This sequence joins TRBV30 and TRBJ1-2; 9 bases fit TRBD1. The V gene end was trimmed by 3 bases and the J gene end by 4 bases; junction bases not matched to a gene: 3. The CDR3 totals 13 residues. The germline V gene encodes CDR1 GTSNPN and CDR2 SVGIG (reference sequence). The CDR3 DNA is TGTGCCTGGAGCCGACAGGGGGGCTATGGCTACACCTTC. This encodes CAWSRQGGYGYTF.

The chain has TRBV6-5 and TRBJ1-5; 9 nucleotides line up with TRBD1. V was clipped by 5 bases and J by 6 bases; unmatched bases: 8. Germline V gene sequence: CDR1 MNHEY, CDR2 SVGAGI. The CDR3 loop spans 15 amino acids. Here the CDR3 reads CASSPMGQGTQPQHF. The CDR3 DNA follows: TGTGCCAGCAGTCCTATGGGACAGGGAACTCAGCCCCAGCATTTT.

V and J are TRBV5-6 and TRBJ2-5; TRBD1 is a possible D gene (6 bases). The CDR3 loop spans 15 amino acids. The V end was cut by 0 bases, the J end by 5 bases, with 14 bases between. Germline lookup yields CDR1 SGHDT and CDR2 YYEEEE. The DNA for the CDR3 is TGTGCCAGCAGCTTGGCCATGGGCAGGGGTGAGACCCAGTACTTC. As protein: CASSLAMGRGETQYF.

This rearrangement joins TRBV19 to TRBJ2-7; TRBD1 matches at 7 bases. The CDR3 is 16 amino acids. J lost 0 bases, V lost 4 bases, and 9 bases had no gene match. From germline, CDR1 is LNHDA and CDR2 SQIVND (reference sequence). The CDR3 nucleotides are TGTGCCAGTAGTACCAACAGGGGCCCTAGCTCCTACGAGCAGTACTTC. It is translated as CASSTNRGPSSYEQYF.

The rearrangement joins TRBV5-5 to TRBJ1-2, with 9 bases fitting TRBD1. The CDR3 totals 14 residues. Trimming cost V 1 base and J 7 bases; bases outside gene matches: 5. Germline V gene lookup returns CDR1 SGHKS and CDR2 YYEKEE (reference sequence). This CDR3 reads CASSLWTGASGYTF. In DNA form, the CDR3 reads TGTGCCAGCAGCTTGTGGACAGGGGCCTCTGGCTACACCTTC.

The genes are TRBV5-1 and TRBJ1-3; 7 nucleotides agree with TRBD1. Germline V lookup: CDR1 SGHRS, CDR2 YFSETQ. This CDR3 spans 17 amino acids. Unmatched junction bases numbered 9, after V lost 1 base and J lost 2 bases. The CDR3 is CASSLFPTGVTGNTIYF. Here the CDR3 DNA reads TGCGCCAGCAGCTTGTTCCCTACAGGGGTCACTGGAAACACCATATATTTT.

About this clone: Other DNA sequences of this sample code for an identical CDR3. V and J are TRBV19 and TRBJ2-7, with a possible D match to TRBD2 (6 bases). Trimming took 3 bases from V and 0 from J, leaving 9 bases between them. Looked up from germline, CDR1 is LNHDA and CDR2 is SQIVND (reference sequence). The CDR3 is 14 amino acids. This CDR3 reads CASSILGSSYEQYF. The CDR3 nucleotides are TGTGCCAGTAGTATTCTCGGGAGCTCCTACGAGCAGTACTTC.

The rearrangement uses TRBV7-3 and TRBJ2-5; possibly TRBD1 for D (6 bases). CDR1 is SGHTA, CDR2 FQGTGA, per germline. Trimming cost V 2 bases and J 4 bases, with 11 bases left between them. This CDR3 has 14 amino acids. The CDR3 region has the DNA TGTGCCAGCAGCTTAGCAGGGGACGGAGAGACCCAGTACTTC. This codes for CASSLAGDGETQYF.

The J gene is TRBJ1-1, the V gene TRBV27, with TRBD1 identical over 7 bases. V shed 2 bases and J 3 bases; nucleotides not matched to a gene: 3. CDR3 length: 14 amino acids. Germline V CDR1 and CDR2: MNHEY, SMNVEV (reference sequence). As DNA, the CDR3 is TGTGCCAGCAGTTTAAGGGGGCCGGACACTGAAGCTTTCTTT. It yields the protein CASSLRGPDTEAFF.

The rearrangement uses TRBV19 and TRBJ1-2, with a possible D match to TRBD1 (5 bases). There are 14 residues in the CDR3. Trimming cost V 5 bases and J 4 bases, with 14 bases left between them. Per the germline V gene, CDR1 is LNHDA and CDR2 is SQIVND (reference sequence). The CDR3 spells CASSPQQASYGYTF. CDR3 in DNA: TGTGCCAGTAGTCCGCAACAGGCGTCCTATGGCTACACCTTC.